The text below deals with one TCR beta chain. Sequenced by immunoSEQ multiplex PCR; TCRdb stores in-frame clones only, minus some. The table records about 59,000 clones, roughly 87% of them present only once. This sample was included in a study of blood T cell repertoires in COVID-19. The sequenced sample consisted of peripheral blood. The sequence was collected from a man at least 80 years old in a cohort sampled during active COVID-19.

The CDR3 region has the DNA TGTGCCATCAGGGGGGACAGGGCCTATCAGCCCCAGCATTTT. This gives the protein CAIRGDRAYQPQHF. The genes are TRBV10-3 and TRBJ1-5; the match to TRBD1 covers 9 bases. Germline V CDR1 and CDR2: ENHRY, SYGVKD. Unmatched junction bases numbered 5, after V lost 6 bases and J lost 5 bases. The CDR3 sequence is 14 residues long.